This T cell receptor (beta chain) was identified during a study of cytotoxic CD8 clonotypes in ibrutinib-treated CLL. General study findings and limits: The public clonotypes identified were infrequent and showed contraction or stability on treatment. Starting clonality was above that of age-matched healthy donors and tracked circulating CD8+ T-cell counts. There were differences in sampling times between sustained-remission and progressing patients.

Target depth was 1 in 200,000 to 1 in 1 million T cells, about 10x per clonotype. Only in-frame clones appear in the TCRdb table, and some are missing; sequencing was by immunoSEQ multiplex PCR. The table has 19,000 or so clones, approximately 81% seen once. CDR1 is SGHDT, CDR2 YYEEEE, per germline. CDR3 length: 14 amino acids. V was pared by 4 bases and J by 10 bases, with 8 bases of the junction left unmatched. Of note for this clone: Its antigen is currently unknown.

This chain joins TRBV5-6 and TRBJ1-6; 7 nucleotides align to TRBD1. The receptor's source is a human donor with chronic lymphocytic leukemia. The sample in question was PBMCs, obtained before ibrutinib treatment. The CDR3 here is CASSRPAGGSPLHF. The DNA of the CDR3 is TGTGCCAGCAGCCGGCCGGCAGGGGGATCACCCCTCCACTTT.